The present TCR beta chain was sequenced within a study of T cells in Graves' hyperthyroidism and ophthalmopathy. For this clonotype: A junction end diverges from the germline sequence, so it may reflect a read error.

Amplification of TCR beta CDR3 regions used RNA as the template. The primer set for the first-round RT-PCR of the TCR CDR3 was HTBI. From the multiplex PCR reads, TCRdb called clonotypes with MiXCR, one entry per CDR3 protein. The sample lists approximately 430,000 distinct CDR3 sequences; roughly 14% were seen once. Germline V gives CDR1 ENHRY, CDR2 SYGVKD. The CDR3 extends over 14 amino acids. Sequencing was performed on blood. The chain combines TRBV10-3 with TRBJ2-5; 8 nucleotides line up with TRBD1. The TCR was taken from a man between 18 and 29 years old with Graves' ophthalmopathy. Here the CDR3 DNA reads TGTGCTATCAGTCCACCGGGACAGGAAGAGACCCAGTACTTC. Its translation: CAISPPGQEETQYF.